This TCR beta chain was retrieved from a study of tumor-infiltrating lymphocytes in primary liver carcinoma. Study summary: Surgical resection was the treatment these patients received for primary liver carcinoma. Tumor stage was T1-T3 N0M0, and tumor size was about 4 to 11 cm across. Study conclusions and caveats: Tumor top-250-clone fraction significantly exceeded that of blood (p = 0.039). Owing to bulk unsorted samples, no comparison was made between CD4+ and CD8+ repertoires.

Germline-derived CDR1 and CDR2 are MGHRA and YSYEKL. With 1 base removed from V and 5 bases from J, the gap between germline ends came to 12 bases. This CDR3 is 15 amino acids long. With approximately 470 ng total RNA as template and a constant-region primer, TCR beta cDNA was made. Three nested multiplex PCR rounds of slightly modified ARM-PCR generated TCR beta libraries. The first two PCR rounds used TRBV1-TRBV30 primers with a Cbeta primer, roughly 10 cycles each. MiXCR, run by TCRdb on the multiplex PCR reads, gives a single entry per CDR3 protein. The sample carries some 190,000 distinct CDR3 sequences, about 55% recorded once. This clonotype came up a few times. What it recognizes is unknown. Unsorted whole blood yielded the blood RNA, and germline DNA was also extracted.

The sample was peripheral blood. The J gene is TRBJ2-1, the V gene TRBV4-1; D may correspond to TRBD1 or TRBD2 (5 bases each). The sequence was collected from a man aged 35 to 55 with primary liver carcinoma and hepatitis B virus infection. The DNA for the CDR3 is TGCGCCAGCAGCCAAGTATCGGGACCCCACAATGAGCAGTTCTTC. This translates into CASSQVSGPHNEQFF.